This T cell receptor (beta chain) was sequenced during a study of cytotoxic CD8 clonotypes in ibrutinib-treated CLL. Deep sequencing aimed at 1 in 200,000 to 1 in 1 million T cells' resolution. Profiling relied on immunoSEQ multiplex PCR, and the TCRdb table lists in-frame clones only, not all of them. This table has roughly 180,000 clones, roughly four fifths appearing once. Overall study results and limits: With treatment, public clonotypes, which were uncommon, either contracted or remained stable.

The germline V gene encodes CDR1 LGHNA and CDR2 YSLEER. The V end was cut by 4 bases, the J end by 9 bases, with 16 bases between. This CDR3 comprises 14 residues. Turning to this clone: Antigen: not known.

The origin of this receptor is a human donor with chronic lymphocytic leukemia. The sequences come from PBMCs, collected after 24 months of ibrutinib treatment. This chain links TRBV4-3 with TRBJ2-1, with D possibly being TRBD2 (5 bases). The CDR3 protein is CASSPRLSRAEQFF. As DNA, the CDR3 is TGCGCCAGCAGCCCTAGACTATCCCGTGCTGAGCAGTTCTTC.